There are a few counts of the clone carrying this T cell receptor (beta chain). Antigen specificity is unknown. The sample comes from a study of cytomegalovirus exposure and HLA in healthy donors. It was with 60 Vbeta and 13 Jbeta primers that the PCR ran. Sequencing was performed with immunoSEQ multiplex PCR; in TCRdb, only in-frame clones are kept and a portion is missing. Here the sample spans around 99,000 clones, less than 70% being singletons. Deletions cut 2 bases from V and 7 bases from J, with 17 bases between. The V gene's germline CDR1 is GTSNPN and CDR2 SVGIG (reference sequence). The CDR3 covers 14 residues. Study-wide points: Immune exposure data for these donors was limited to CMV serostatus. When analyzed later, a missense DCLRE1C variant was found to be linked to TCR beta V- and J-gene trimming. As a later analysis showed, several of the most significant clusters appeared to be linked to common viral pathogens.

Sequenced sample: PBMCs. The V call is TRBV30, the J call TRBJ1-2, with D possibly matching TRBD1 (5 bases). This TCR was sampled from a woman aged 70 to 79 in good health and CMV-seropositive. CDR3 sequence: CAWSTTKTVIGYTF. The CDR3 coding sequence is TGTGCCTGGAGTACAACTAAGACAGTAATTGGCTACACCTTC.